The following is a T cell receptor beta chain sequence with its context. Produced via immunoSEQ multiplex PCR; TCRdb's table is partial and in-frame only. There are a few hundred thousand clones in the sample; nearly 90% occur only once, and 3% lies in the top ten. V shed 2 bases, J shed 0 bases, and the junction held 6 bases outside the gene matches. Germline-derived CDR1 and CDR2 are SNHLY and FYNNEI. CDR3 length equals 17 residues. The data were taken from a study of blood T cell repertoires in COVID-19. Study as a whole: In each case, the material was cDNA or gDNA derived from T cells, B-cell-depleted T cells, or PBMCs.

The sequence was collected from a man aged 18 to 30 with active or convalescent COVID-19. Sequencing was done on a sample of peripheral blood. The V call is TRBV2, the J call TRBJ2-4; the match to TRBD1 covers 8 bases. The CDR3 DNA reads as TGTGCCAGCAGTGAACGGACAGGGTCTCTAGCCAAAAACATTCAGTACTTC. As protein: CASSERTGSLAKNIQYF.